This T cell receptor beta chain is drawn from a study of beta chain features in type 1 diabetes. General study results and limits: Researchers report that Type 1 diabetes patients had moderately but significantly shorter TCRB CDR3s across all four CD4+ subsets. A closer apparent resemblance between naive, central memory and Treg TCRB repertoires was seen in patients than in healthy donors. There were fewer insertions and more deletions at the VDJ junctions of type 1 diabetes patients.

Per the germline V gene, CDR1 is SNHLY and CDR2 is FYNNEI. Trimming took 2 bases from V and 6 from J; bases not matched to a gene: 8. This CDR3 has 16 residues. It was via CD45RO/CCR7/CD25/CD127/CD95/CD27 that CD4+ naive, central memory, regulatory and stem cell-like memory cells were sorted. Worth noting for this clone: The antigen is not known.

Of the isolated RNA, all was reverse transcribed, and so the sequenced material was expressed TCRB transcripts. The protocol was immunoSEQ multiplex PCR, while the TCRdb copy is restricted to in-frame clones and leaves out a portion. This table holds some 120,000 clones, 17% found once. The sample comprised central memory CD4+ T cells from blood. The sequence derives from a man aged 18-30 years with type 1 diabetes. V and J are TRBV2 and TRBJ2-1; TRBD1 matches at 9 bases. CDR3 nucleotide sequence: TGTGCCAGCAGTGAATTCGGGACAGGGAGGTCCAATGAGCAGTTCTTC. Residues: CASSEFGTGRSNEQFF.